This T cell receptor (beta chain) was captured by sequencing in a study of blood T cell repertoires in COVID-19. Study-wide background: Specimens from acute and convalescent COVID-19 originated in the United States, Italy and Spain. Sources were T cells, B-cell-depleted T cells, or PBMCs; the material itself was cDNA or gDNA.

Profiled with immunoSEQ multiplex PCR; TCRdb holds only in-frame clones, not every one. The sample has fewer than 300,000 clones, about 87% seen once. CDR1 SNHLY and CDR2 FYNNEI come from the germline V gene. CDR3 size: 11 residues. V was pared by 5 bases and J by 4 bases, with 2 bases between. Participant age was roughly 18 to 90 years, and participants resided in roughly 25 US areas. Clinical history as reported by participants underpinned cohort assignment. The sequence was collected from a woman aged 40 to 50 with acute COVID-19. The specimen sequenced was PBMCs or T cells enriched from blood (not recorded which). V is TRBV2 and J is TRBJ1-4; D gene uncertain. CDR3 nucleotide sequence: TGTGCCAGCAGTTATAATGAAAAACTGTTTTTT. Its protein product is CASSYNEKLFF.